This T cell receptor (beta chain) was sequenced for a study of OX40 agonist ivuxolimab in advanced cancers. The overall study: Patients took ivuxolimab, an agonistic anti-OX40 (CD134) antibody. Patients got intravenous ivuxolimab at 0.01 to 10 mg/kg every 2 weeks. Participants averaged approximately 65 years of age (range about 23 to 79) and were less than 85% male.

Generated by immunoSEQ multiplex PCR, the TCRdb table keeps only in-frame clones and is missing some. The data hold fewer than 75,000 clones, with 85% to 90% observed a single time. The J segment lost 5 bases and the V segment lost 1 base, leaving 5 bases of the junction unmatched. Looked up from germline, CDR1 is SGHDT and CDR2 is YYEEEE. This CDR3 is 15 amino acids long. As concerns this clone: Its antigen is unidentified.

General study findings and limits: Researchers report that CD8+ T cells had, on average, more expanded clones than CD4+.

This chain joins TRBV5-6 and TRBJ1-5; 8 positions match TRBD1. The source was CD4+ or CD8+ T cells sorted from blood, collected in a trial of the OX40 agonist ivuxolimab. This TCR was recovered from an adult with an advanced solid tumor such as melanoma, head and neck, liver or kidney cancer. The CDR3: CASSLWDRLDQPQHF. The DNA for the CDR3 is TGTGCCAGCAGCTTGTGGGACAGGCTGGATCAGCCCCAGCATTTT.